A selection of T cell receptor beta chains follows, all from one sample in a study of radiation and T cells in renal cell carcinoma. Profiled with immunoSEQ multiplex PCR; TCRdb holds only in-frame clones, not every one. The table includes 130,000 or so clones, 88% detected once. Source: blood, taken from a patient whose treatment included radiotherapy and nephrectomy. The receptors here all came from a woman aged 50 to 60 with renal cell carcinoma. CDR3s include the opening cysteine and the closing phenylalanine or tryptophan. D genes are given only for firm matches. The size field is filled for only some rows; it gives once, few, many or a size class.

>NA|TRBJ2-1|TRBV7-8|few
CASSLLGAHQSFF
TGTGCCAGCAGCCTTTTGGGGGCTCATCAGTCGTTCTTC
>TRBD1|TRBJ1-6|TRBV7-2|NA
CASSLEGRTGYSPLHF
TGTGCCAGCAGCTTAGAAGGTCGGACAGGGTATTCACCCCTCCACTTT
>TRBD1|TRBJ1-6|TRBV6-1|NA
CASSGQGESSPLHF
TGTGCCAGCAGTGGACAGGGTGAGAGTTCACCCCTCCACTTT
>TRBD1|TRBJ1-4|TRBV13|NA
CASSQLTGATNEKLFF
TGTGCCAGCAGCCAACTAACAGGGGCAACTAATGAAAAACTGTTTTTT
>NA|TRBJ1-6|TRBV5-1|NA
CASSLIDRRRGNSPLHF
TGCGCCAGCAGCTTGATCGACCGTCGCCGGGGTAATTCACCCCTCCACTTT
>NA|TRBJ1-1|TRBV4-1|NA
CASSRQDMNTEAFF
TGCGCCAGCAGCCGACAGGACATGAACACTGAAGCTTTCTTT
>NA|TRBJ2-3|TRBV9|NA
CASSILGLDTQYF
TGTGCCAGCAGCATTCTGGGTTTGGATACGCAGTATTTT
>TRBD1|TRBJ1-2|TRBV29-1|NA
CSVEDMDRVRGGYTF
TGCAGCGTTGAAGATATGGACAGGGTGAGAGGAGGCTACACCTTC
>NA|TRBJ2-7|TRBV7-7|NA
CASSLGSGDLYEQYF
TGTGCTAGCAGCTTAGGTAGCGGTGACCTCTACGAGCAGTACTTC
>TRBD1|TRBJ1-6|TRBV2|NA
CASREDRTYSPLHF
TGTGCCAGCAGGGAGGACAGGACGTATTCACCCCTCCACTTT
>NA|TRBJ2-5|TRBV19|NA
CASSIVGGAGREQETQYF
TGTGCCAGTAGTATAGTAGGGGGTGCCGGCAGGGAACAAGAGACCCAGTACTTC
>NA|TRBJ2-3|TRBV7-3|NA
CASQEAGSTDTQYF
TGTGCCAGCCAGGAAGCGGGCAGCACAGATACGCAGTATTTT
>NA|TRBJ1-1|TRBV6-1|NA
CASSGRENTEAFF
TGTGCCAGCAGTGGACGGGAGAACACTGAAGCTTTCTTT
>NA|TRBJ1-4|TRBV10-3|once
CATSFATNEKLFF
TGTGCCACCAGTTTTGCAACTAATGAAAAACTGTTTTTT
>TRBD1|TRBJ2-5|TRBV10-1|NA
CASSPETGKYQETQYF
TGCGCCAGCAGTCCGGAGACAGGGAAGTACCAAGAGACCCAGTACTTC
>NA|TRBJ1-2|TRBV13|NA
CASSSPTLSF
TGTGCCAGCAGCTCACCGACTCTTTCCTTC
>NA|TRBJ1-1|TRBV6-4|NA
CASSLEENTEAFF
TGTGCCAGCAGTTTGGAAGAGAACACTGAAGCTTTCTTT
>TRBD1|TRBJ1-1|TRBV19|NA
CASSANGQGEAFF
TGTGCCAGTAGTGCCAACGGACAGGGAGAAGCTTTCTTT
>NA|TRBJ1-1|TRBV5-6|NA
CASSLRRDEAFF
TGTGCCAGCAGCTTGAGGCGGGATGAAGCTTTCTTT
>NA|TRBJ1-2|TRBV20-1|NA
CSARTDYGYTF
TGCAGTGCTAGAACGGACTATGGCTACACCTTC
>NA|TRBJ1-2|TRBV5-4|NA
CASSSGTYEVRTGYTF
TGTGCCAGCAGCTCCGGGACCTACGAAGTCAGAACTGGCTACACCTTC
>TRBD1|TRBJ2-3|TRBV19|NA
CASSLGQGSDTQYF
TGTGCCAGTAGCCTCGGACAGGGATCAGATACGCAGTATTTT
>TRBD1|TRBJ2-5|TRBV7-7|NA
CASSPTGKQETQYF
TGTGCTAGCAGCCCGACAGGGAAACAAGAGACCCAGTACTTC
>NA|TRBJ1-1|TRBV6-1|NA
CASGTTGDTEAFF
TGTGCCAGCGGAACCACGGGGGACACTGAAGCTTTCTTT
>TRBD2|TRBJ2-1|TRBV2|NA
CASLREGFSYNEQFF
TGTGCCAGCCTCCGGGAGGGGTTCTCCTACAATGAGCAGTTCTTC
>NA|TRBJ2-2|TRBV6-4|NA
CASSEGTGSPGELFF
TGTGCCAGCAGTGAAGGCACAGGATCCCCCGGGGAGCTGTTTTTT
>TRBD1|TRBJ2-7|TRBV5-4|once
CASSLPDRGSYEQYF
TGTGCCAGCAGCTTGCCGGACAGGGGTTCCTACGAGCAGTACTTC
>NA|TRBJ1-2|TRBV4-1|NA
CASSQDHGARGYTF
TGCGCCAGCAGCCAAGATCATGGTGCTCGCGGCTACACCTTC
>NA|TRBJ1-1|TRBV5-5|NA
CASSLARGEAFF
TGTGCCAGCAGCTTGGCTAGGGGGGAAGCTTTCTTT
>TRBD2|TRBJ2-1|TRBV13|many
CASSFSGGALGEQFF
TGTGCCAGCAGCTTTAGCGGGGGGGCCCTGGGAGAGCAGTTCTTC
>TRBD1|TRBJ1-1|TRBV15|NA
CATSRDFGTGGTEAFF
TGTGCCACCAGCAGAGATTTCGGGACAGGGGGCACTGAAGCTTTCTTT
>TRBD1|TRBJ1-2|TRBV6-1|NA
CAGGRTGGSYGYTF
TGTGCCGGCGGGAGGACAGGGGGTTCATATGGCTACACCTTC
>NA|TRBJ1-2|TRBV6-1|NA
CASSGVGYTF
TGTGCCAGCTCGGGGGTCGGCTACACCTTC
>NA|TRBJ2-7|TRBV20-1|NA
CSARMSYEQYF
TGCAGTGCCCGAATGTCCTACGAGCAGTACTTC
>NA|TRBJ1-4|TRBV30|NA
CAWSGGRNEKLFF
TGTGCCTGGAGTGGGGGTCGGAATGAAAAACTGTTTTTT
>NA|TRBJ2-3|TRBV19|NA
CASSSYSTDTQYF
TGTGCCAGTAGTAGTTATAGCACAGATACGCAGTATTTT
>TRBD1|TRBJ1-6|TRBV5-6|NA
CASSLTVQGRGNNSPLHF
TGTGCCAGCAGCTTGACGGTACAGGGGCGGGGGAATAATTCACCCCTCCACTTT
>TRBD1|TRBJ1-2|TRBV15|many
CATSRTDREYADGYTF
TGTGCCACCAGCAGAACTGACAGGGAGTACGCCGATGGCTACACCTTC
>NA|TRBJ2-7|TRBV19|NA
CATGDSYEQYF
TGTGCCACTGGGGACTCCTACGAGCAGTACTTC
>NA|TRBJ2-5|TRBV19|once
CASSINGQTQETQYF
TGTGCCAGTAGTATTAATGGGCAGACACAAGAGACCCAGTACTTC
>NA|TRBJ2-5|TRBV7-6|NA
CASSLVWDETQYF
TGTGCCAGCAGCTTAGTCTGGGATGAGACCCAGTACTTC
>NA|TRBJ1-5|TRBV6-5|NA
CASSQAFVNQPQHF
TGTGCCAGCTCCCAGGCCTTTGTCAATCAGCCCCAGCATTTT
>NA|TRBJ2-5|TRBV7-2|NA
CASSLVARRETQYF
TGTGCCAGCAGCTTAGTGGCGCGGAGAGAGACCCAGTACTTC
>NA|TRBJ1-3|TRBV6-6|NA
CASSRQGDGNTIYF
TGTGCCAGCAGTCGCCAAGGGGACGGAAACACCATATATTTT
>TRBD1|TRBJ1-2|TRBV7-2|NA
CASSKDRGRDGYTF
TGTGCCAGCAGCAAGGACAGGGGAAGGGACGGCTACACCTTC
>TRBD1|TRBJ1-2|TRBV9|NA
CASSPRGQNYGYTF
TGTGCCAGCAGCCCGAGGGGACAGAACTATGGCTACACCTTC
>NA|TRBJ2-1|TRBV7-2|NA
CASSSSGTAPYSEQFF
TGTGCCAGCAGCTCCTCCGGGACGGCCCCTTATAGTGAGCAGTTCTTC
>TRBD2|TRBJ2-5|TRBV7-6|once
CASSPVRLAGAGTQYF
TGTGCCAGCAGCCCCGTCAGACTAGCGGGGGCCGGGACCCAGTACTTC
>NA|TRBJ1-5|TRBV7-2|NA
CASSLAWGEPLHF
TGTGCCAGCAGCTTAGCGTGGGGGGAGCCTTTGCATTTT
>TRBD2|TRBJ2-1|TRBV4-2|NA
CASSQDSSGGYREQFF
TGTGCCAGCAGCCAAGATTCCAGCGGGGGGTATCGTGAGCAGTTCTTC
>NA|TRBJ2-5|TRBV5-4|NA
CASSLAGAGETQYF
TGTGCCAGCAGCTTGGCGGGGGCGGGAGAGACCCAGTACTTC
>TRBD2|TRBJ2-2|TRBV19|NA
CASLAGAANTGELFF
TGTGCCAGCCTAGCGGGGGCCGCGAACACCGGGGAGCTGTTTTTT
>NA|TRBJ2-7|TRBV5-4|once
CASSPEVGSTYEQYF
TGTGCCAGCAGCCCCGAGGTCGGATCCACCTACGAGCAGTACTTC